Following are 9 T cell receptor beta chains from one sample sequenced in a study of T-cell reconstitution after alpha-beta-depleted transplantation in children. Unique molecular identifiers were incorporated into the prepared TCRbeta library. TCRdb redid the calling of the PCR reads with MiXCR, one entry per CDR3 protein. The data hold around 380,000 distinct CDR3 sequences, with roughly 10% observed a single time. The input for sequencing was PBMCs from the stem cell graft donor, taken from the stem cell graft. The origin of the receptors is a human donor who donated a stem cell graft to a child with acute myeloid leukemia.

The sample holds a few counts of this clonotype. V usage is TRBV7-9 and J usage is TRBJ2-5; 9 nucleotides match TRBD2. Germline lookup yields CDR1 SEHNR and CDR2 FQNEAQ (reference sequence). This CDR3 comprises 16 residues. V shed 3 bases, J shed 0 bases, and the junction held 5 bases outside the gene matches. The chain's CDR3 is CASSFPLAGYQETQYF. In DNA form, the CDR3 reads TGTGCCAGCAGCTTTCCTCTAGCGGGGTACCAAGAGACCCAGTACTTC.

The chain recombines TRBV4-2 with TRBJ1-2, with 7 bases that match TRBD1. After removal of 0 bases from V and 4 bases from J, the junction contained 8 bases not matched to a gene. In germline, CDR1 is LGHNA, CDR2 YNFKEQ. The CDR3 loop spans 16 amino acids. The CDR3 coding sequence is TGTGCCAGCAGCCAAGACTCGGGACAGACGCGCTATGGCTACACCTTC. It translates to CASSQDSGQTRYGYTF.

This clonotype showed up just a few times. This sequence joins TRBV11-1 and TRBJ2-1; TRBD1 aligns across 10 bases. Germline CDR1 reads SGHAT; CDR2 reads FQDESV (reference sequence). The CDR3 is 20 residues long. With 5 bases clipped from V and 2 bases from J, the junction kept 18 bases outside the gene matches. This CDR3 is CASSIRTGGNIAGAYNEQFF. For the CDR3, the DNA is TGTGCCAGCAGCATACGGACAGGGGGGAATATAGCCGGGGCCTACAATGAGCAGTTCTTC.

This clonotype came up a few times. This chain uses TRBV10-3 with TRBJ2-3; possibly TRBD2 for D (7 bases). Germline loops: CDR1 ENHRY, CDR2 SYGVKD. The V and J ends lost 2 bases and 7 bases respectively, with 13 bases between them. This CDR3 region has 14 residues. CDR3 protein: CAISEEGGSNTQYF. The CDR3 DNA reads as TGTGCCATCAGTGAGGAGGGGGGGTCTAATACGCAGTATTTT.

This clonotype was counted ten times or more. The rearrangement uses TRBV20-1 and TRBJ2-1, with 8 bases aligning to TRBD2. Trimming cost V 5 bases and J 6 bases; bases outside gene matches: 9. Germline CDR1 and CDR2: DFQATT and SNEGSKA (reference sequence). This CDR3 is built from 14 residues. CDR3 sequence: CSAYGTSGGNEQFF. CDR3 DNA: TGCAGTGCTTACGGGACTAGTGGCGGCAATGAGCAGTTCTTC.

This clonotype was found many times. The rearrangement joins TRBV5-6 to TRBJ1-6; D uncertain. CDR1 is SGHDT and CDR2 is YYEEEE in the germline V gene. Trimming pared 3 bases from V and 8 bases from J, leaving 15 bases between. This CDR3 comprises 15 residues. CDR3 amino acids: CASSYRWRRHSPLHF. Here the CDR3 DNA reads TGTGCCAGCAGCTATCGCTGGCGTAGGCATTCACCCCTCCACTTT.

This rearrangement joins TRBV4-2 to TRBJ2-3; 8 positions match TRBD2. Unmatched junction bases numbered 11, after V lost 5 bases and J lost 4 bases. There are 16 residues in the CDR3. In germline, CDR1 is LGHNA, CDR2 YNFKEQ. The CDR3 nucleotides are TGTGCCAGCAGCACACCACCGGGGGGGCCTGCAGATACGCAGTATTTT. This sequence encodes CASSTPPGGPADTQYF.

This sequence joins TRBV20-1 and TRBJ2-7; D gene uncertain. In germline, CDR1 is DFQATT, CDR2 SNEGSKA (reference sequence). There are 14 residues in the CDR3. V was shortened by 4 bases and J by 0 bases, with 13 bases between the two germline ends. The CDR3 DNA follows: TGCAGTGCTACCCGGCACAGCAGCTCCTACGAGCAGTACTTC. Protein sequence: CSATRHSSSYEQYF.

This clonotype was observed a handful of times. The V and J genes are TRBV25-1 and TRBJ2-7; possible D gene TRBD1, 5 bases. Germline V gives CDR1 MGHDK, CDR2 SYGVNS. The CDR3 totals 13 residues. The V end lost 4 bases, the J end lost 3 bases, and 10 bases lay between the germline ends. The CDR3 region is CASSAAGNYEQYF. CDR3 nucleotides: TGTGCCAGCAGTGCGGCAGGGAACTACGAGCAGTACTTC.